The 22 T cell receptor beta chains presented below share a single source sample, sequenced in a study of human T cells and chemical hapten exposure. Time point here: patch test 1, 2 weeks after DPC sensitization. Described treatment: therapeutic diphenylcyclopropenone sensitization with weekly scalp DPC. One entry per CDR3 protein results from TCRdb running MiXCR on the RACE reads. There are approximately 73,000 distinct CDR3 sequences in the sample; around 10% occur only once, and 1.1% to 1.5% lies in the top ten. Here the sequenced sample was whole blood, taken in connection with sensitization to the hapten diphenylcyclopropenone (DPC). The receptors stem from a woman between 45 and 60 years old with alopecia areata. Some clones in this sample may be carry-over from other donors' samples.

The V and J genes are TRBV21-1 and TRBJ2-7; the table's D call, TRBD2, has no DNA check behind it. TRBV21-1 is annotated as a pseudogene. There are 18 residues in the CDR3. CDR3 coding DNA: TGTGCCAGCAGCAGAGGACAGGGAATAGCGGGAGATCGATACGAGCAGTACTTC. Residues: CASSRGQGIAGDRYEQYF.

The J gene is TRBJ2-2, the V gene TRBV7-8, with D unresolved. There are 13 residues in the CDR3. Trimming took off 3 bases at V and 6 bases at J, with 8 bases between the two ends. CDR1 is SGHVS and CDR2 is FQNEAQ in the germline V gene. The CDR3 protein is CASSFLVAGELFF. In DNA form, the CDR3 reads TGTGCCAGCAGCTTCCTTGTGGCCGGGGAGCTGTTTTTT.

In this sample, this clonotype turned up a few times. This chain joins TRBV24-1 and TRBJ2-3; perhaps TRBD1 as D (6 bases). This CDR3 is 14 amino acids long. Trimming took 5 bases from V and 9 from J, leaving 17 bases between them. Germline CDR1 reads KGHDR; CDR2 reads SFDVKD. The CDR3 coding sequence is TGTGCCACCAGTGTCTCCGGAGGTCAGGGGACGCAGTATTTT. Residues: CATSVSGGQGTQYF.

The J gene is TRBJ1-1, the V gene TRBV7-9; 11 bases agree with TRBD1. After removal of 5 bases from V and 5 bases from J, the junction contained 7 bases not matched to a gene. The length of the CDR3 is 15 residues. CDR1 and CDR2 from the germline V gene are SEHNR and FQNEAQ (reference sequence). CDR3 sequence: CASSGRTGGRTEAFF. In DNA, the CDR3 is TGTGCCAGCAGCGGAAGGACAGGGGGCAGGACTGAAGCTTTCTTT.

This clonotype was found a few times. The chain combines TRBV6-6 with TRBJ2-3; D gene uncertain. Germline CDR1 reads MNHNY; CDR2 reads SVGAGI (reference sequence). The CDR3 is 14 residues long. V was shortened by 2 bases and J by 0 bases, with 6 bases between the two germline ends. For the CDR3, the DNA is TGTGCCAGCAGTTACGGTAGCAGCACAGATACGCAGTATTTT. It translates to CASSYGSSTDTQYF.

This clonotype was seen a few times. The V and J genes are TRBV21-1 and TRBJ1-1; the D call of TRBD1 is as the table states it, not checked on the DNA. TRBV21-1 is tagged as a pseudogene. CDR3 length: 15 amino acids. Written as DNA, the CDR3 is TGTGCCAGCAGCAGACGGACAGGGGAGTACACTGAAGCTTTCTTT. Residues: CASSRRTGEYTEAFF.

This clonotype was counted ten times or more. This chain connects TRBV11-2 to TRBJ2-1; the match to TRBD2 covers 12 bases. The CDR3 has 15 residues. Germline loops: CDR1 SGHAT, CDR2 FQNNGV. The trim removed 1 base at V and 7 bases at J, leaving 2 bases unmatched. CDR3 sequence (DNA): TGTGCCAGCAGCTTAGGGCTAGCGGGAGGGAATGAGCAGTTCTTC. Amino acid sequence: CASSLGLAGGNEQFF. Full variable domain (remainder filled in from reference TRBV11-2 and TRBJ2-1): EAGVAQSPRYKIIEKRQSVAFWCNPISGHATLYWYQQILGQGPKLLIQFQNNGVVDDSQLPKDRFSAERLKGVDSTLKIQPAKLEDSAVYLCASSLGLAGGNEQFFGPGTRLTVL.

This clonotype was detected many times. This sequence joins TRBV6-2 or TRBV6-3 and TRBJ2-5; D is ambiguous. The CDR3 has 11 amino acids. Trimming shortened V by 2 bases and J by 6 bases, and 4 bases separated the two germline ends. Germline V CDR1 and CDR2: MNHEY, SVGEGT. CDR3 sequence: CASSYLKTQYF. DNA for the CDR3: TGTGCCAGCAGTTACCTGAAGACCCAGTACTTC.

This chain connects TRBV5-6 to TRBJ2-1; TRBD2 aligns across 9 bases. Germline CDR1 and CDR2: SGHDT and YYEEEE. The CDR3 runs 16 residues. V gave up 3 bases and J gave up 5 bases; unmatched junction bases: 9. As DNA, the CDR3 is TGTGCCAGCAGCTACTTAAGCGGGAGGACCAACAATGAGCAGTTCTTC. Translated: CASSYLSGRTNNEQFF.

This clonotype has more than one count but fewer than ten. The CDR3 nucleotides are TGTGCCAGCAGTGTTTTGTATCACGGTAGCAATGAGCAGTTCTTC. It codes for CASSVLYHGSNEQFF. The chain carries TRBV6-1 and TRBJ2-1; D uncertain. Germline CDR1 and CDR2: MNHNS and SASEGT. V was clipped by 4 bases and J by 6 bases, with 16 bases between them. The CDR3 consists of 15 residues.

This clonotype was seen only a few times. The chain uses TRBV29-1 and TRBJ2-1, with unresolved D. Germline assignment: CDR1 SQVTM and CDR2 ANQGSEA. The CDR3 is 10 amino acids. Trimming cost V 7 bases and J 4 bases, with 5 bases left between them. The CDR3 protein is CSARYNEQFF. CDR3 DNA: TGCAGCGCCCGGTACAATGAGCAGTTCTTC.

This clonotype was detected a few times. V usage is TRBV6-2 or TRBV6-3 and J usage is TRBJ1-5, with D unclear. V lost 6 bases to trimming and J lost 2 bases, with 20 bases between them. Germline CDR1 is MNHEY and CDR2 is SVGEGT. CDR3 length equals 17 residues. The CDR3 DNA reads as TGTGCCAGCAGAGACCGGACGCTCCTTAGGGGCAATCAGCCCCAGCATTTT. Translated: CASRDRTLLRGNQPQHF.

A word on this clonotype: Since no conserved phenylalanine or tryptophan closes the CDR3, a read error is the likely cause. The gene calls are TRBV20-1 and TRBJ1-2; 7 bases match TRBD1. This CDR3 comprises 14 residues. Germline values: CDR1 DFQATT, CDR2 SNEGSKA (reference sequence). With 5 bases clipped from V and 4 bases from J, the junction kept 10 bases outside the gene matches. The CDR3 bases are TGCAGTGCTCCCGACAGGGTCACTCGCTATGGCTACACCTAC. Translated, it gives CSAPDRVTRYGYTY.

This chain uses TRBV20-1 with TRBJ2-4; a weak D match, TRBD1 (5 bases). The CDR3 covers 14 residues. Per germline, CDR1 DFQATT and CDR2 SNEGSKA (reference sequence). V dropped 1 base and J dropped 4 bases, with 11 bases sitting between them. The CDR3, as DNA: TGCAGTGCTAGAGGATCAGGGATAAAAAACATTCAGTACTTC. Protein: CSARGSGIKNIQYF.

This clonotype occurred a few times. The chain recombines TRBV25-1 with TRBJ2-2; 12 nucleotides agree with TRBD2. The CDR3 runs 17 residues. V shed 5 bases, J shed 0 bases, and the junction held 4 bases outside the gene matches. From germline, CDR1 is MGHDK and CDR2 SYGVNS. CDR3 region: CASSRGLAGTNTGELFF. The CDR3 bases are TGTGCCAGCAGTCGAGGACTAGCGGGGACGAACACCGGGGAGCTGTTTTTT.

In this sample, this clonotype turned up many times. The chain joins TRBV5-1 to TRBJ2-3; the D gene could be TRBD1 or TRBD2 (5 bases each). Trimming removed 5 bases at V and 2 bases at J, with 12 bases between. This CDR3 region has 14 residues. Germline V gene sequence: CDR1 SGHRS, CDR2 YFSETQ. Written as DNA, the CDR3 is TGCGCCAGCAGGTCCGGGACGCACACAGATACGCAGTATTTT. It is translated as CASRSGTHTDTQYF.

This clonotype has a count of ten or more. CDR3 sequence (DNA): TGTGCCAGCAGCCCCGGGACTAGCGGTATCCAAGAGACCCAGTACTTC. Encoded protein: CASSPGTSGIQETQYF. J is TRBJ2-5 and V is TRBV3-1; 11 nucleotides agree with TRBD2. Germline V lookup: CDR1 LGHDT, CDR2 YNNKEL (reference sequence). The length of the CDR3 is 16 residues. With V trimmed by 4 bases and J by 1 base, 5 bases remained unmatched.

Worth noting for this clonotype: This could be a read error, since a much larger clone is one nucleotide away. This chain joins TRBV6-6 and TRBJ2-3; D is possibly TRBD2 (5 bases). The CDR3 contains 14 residues. Germline CDR1 and CDR2: MNHNY and SVGAGI (reference sequence). DNA of the CDR3: TGTGCCGGCTCCGGTACTTCTAGCACAGATACGCAGTGTTTT. Translated, it gives CAGSGTSSTDTQCF.

This chain links TRBV5-5 with TRBJ1-6; TRBD1 is a possible D gene (6 bases). Germline loops: CDR1 SGHKS, CDR2 YYEKEE (reference sequence). CDR3 length: 14 amino acids. With 1 base removed from V and 5 bases from J, the gap between germline ends came to 7 bases. The CDR3 DNA reads TGTGCCAGCAGCTTGAAGGGGGATAATTCACCCCTCCACTTT. Protein: CASSLKGDNSPLHF.

J is TRBJ1-1 and V is TRBV12-3 or TRBV12-4, with 10 bases identical to TRBD1. Germline trimming cut 5 bases from V and 4 bases from J; bases unmatched to any gene: 7. CDR3 size: 15 residues. CDR3 sequence reads: CASSLSGTGATEAFF. CDR3 DNA: TGTGCCAGCAGTCTCTCCGGGACAGGGGCCACTGAAGCTTTCTTT.

This clonotype has a handful of counts. The V and J genes are TRBV6-6 and TRBJ2-7, with 7 bases identical to TRBD2. Germline V lookup: CDR1 MNHNY, CDR2 SVGAGI (reference sequence). This CDR3 has 14 amino acids. The V and J ends lost 0 bases and 5 bases, in that order; junction bases with no gene match: 4. CDR3 coding DNA: TGTGCCAGCAGTTACTCGGGGGGGAGGAACGAGCAGTACTTC. Its protein is CASSYSGGRNEQYF.

In regard to this clonotype: This sequence may be a read error, since a much larger clone differs from it by one base. V and J are TRBV30 and TRBJ1-1; no firm D call. Germline CDR1 and CDR2: GTSNPN and SVGIG (reference sequence). CDR3 size: 12 residues. V lost 8 bases to trimming and J lost 3 bases, with 13 bases between them. The CDR3 protein is CAGSSMDTEAFF. In nucleotides, the CDR3 is TGTGCCGGGTCCAGTATGGACACTGAAGCTTTCTTT.